Each of the 20 T cell receptor beta chains below was sequenced from the same sample in a study of graft-versus-host responses after intestinal transplantation. Produced via immunoSEQ multiplex PCR; TCRdb's table is partial and in-frame only. The sample shows some 46,000 clones, approximately 92% of them seen only once. The material was PBMCs, obtained roughly 760 days after a first intestinal transplant, on the day of a second. The receptors were gathered from a human patient who received an intestinal transplant, so some T cells may come from the graft donor.

The chain employs TRBV9 and TRBJ2-2; D might be TRBD1 or TRBD2, each matching 6 bases. The CDR3 has 16 residues. Trimming left V 0 bases short and J 8 bases short, with 17 bases between. Germline V gene lookup returns CDR1 SGDLS and CDR2 YYNGEE. The CDR3, as DNA: TGTGCCAGCAGCGTAGATACGGGGGCCGTCTTGGGGGAGCTGTTTTTT. Translated, it gives CASSVDTGAVLGELFF.

This chain links TRBV5-1 with TRBJ2-5; the D gene is possibly TRBD1 (5 bases). TRBJ2-7 explains the end of the DNA better; the J call may be wrong. The CDR3 consists of 15 residues. Germline CDR1 reads SGHRS; CDR2 reads YFSETQ. CDR3 residues: CASSSGRTTTYEQYF. CDR3 bases: TGCGCCAGCAGCTCCGGACGGACAACGACCTACGAGCAGTACTTC.

The chain is built from TRBV27 and TRBJ1-4; TRBD1 matches 10 bases. V shed 6 bases, J shed 10 bases, and the junction held 11 bases outside the gene matches. This CDR3 is 15 amino acids long. CDR1 and CDR2 (germline): MNHEY, SMNVEV (reference sequence). The CDR3 here is CASSKRTGGFVKLFF. The CDR3 nucleotides read TGTGCCAGCAGCAAAAGGACAGGGGGGTTTGTAAAACTGTTTTTT.

The chain combines TRBV28 with TRBJ1-1; D not certain. The germline V and J ends were trimmed by 6 bases and 11 bases, with 16 bases remaining between them. Germline loops: CDR1 MDHEN, CDR2 SYDVKM. The CDR3 runs 12 residues. The CDR3 bases are TGTGCCAGCAGGCCGGAGGCGGGTGGGGCTTTCTTT. It encodes CASRPEAGGAFF.

The rearrangement uses TRBV2 and TRBJ2-1, with 13 bases matching TRBD2. CDR1 is SNHLY, CDR2 FYNNEI, per germline. The CDR3 loop spans 15 amino acids. The V segment lost 7 bases and the J segment 7 bases; nucleotides outside the gene matches: 7. CDR3 region: CASIRTSGGTNEQFF. The CDR3 bases are TGTGCCAGCATCCGGACTAGCGGGGGAACAAATGAGCAGTTCTTC. Using reference TRBV2 and TRBJ2-1 for the parts outside the CDR3, the full variable domain is EPEVTQTPSHQVTQMGQEVILRCVPISNHLYFYWYRQILGQKVEFLVSFYNNEISEKSEIFDDQFSVERPDGSNFTLKIRSTKLEDSAMYFCASIRTSGGTNEQFFGPGTRLTVL.

The V and J genes are TRBV5-1 and TRBJ2-5, with 13 nucleotides matching TRBD2. The J call is doubtful: the DNA matches TRBJ2-7 better. The CDR3 has 15 residues. In germline, CDR1 is SGHRS, CDR2 YFSETQ. The CDR3 nucleotides read TGCGCCAGCAGCGGGGGACTAGCGGGACCATACGAGCAGTACTTC. Protein product: CASSGGLAGPYEQYF.

The chain has TRBV6-6 and TRBJ1-5; possibly TRBD1 for D (5 bases). Germline loops: CDR1 MNHNY, CDR2 SVGAGI (reference sequence). V lost 5 bases, J lost 6 bases, and 11 bases lay in between. The CDR3 length is 13 residues. The CDR3 bases are TGTGCCAGCAGTACCCCAGGGAGTCAGCCCCAGCATTTT. Its protein product is CASSTPGSQPQHF.

V is TRBV19 and J is TRBJ1-2; D may be TRBD1 (5 bases). CDR1 and CDR2 (germline): LNHDA, SQIVND (reference sequence). V lost 5 bases and J lost 2, with 12 bases in between. This CDR3 has 14 residues. The CDR3 protein is CASSVGTGNYGYTF. The CDR3 bases are TGTGCCAGTAGTGTCGGGACGGGGAACTATGGCTACACCTTC.

The count of this clone is one. The rearrangement joins TRBV2 to TRBJ2-3, with TRBD2 matching over 9 bases. Germline-derived CDR1 and CDR2 are SNHLY and FYNNEI. The V gene end was trimmed by 7 bases and the J gene end by 9 bases; junction bases not matched to a gene: 14. CDR3 length equals 15 residues. CDR3 region: CASMASGILLGTQYF. The CDR3 region has the DNA TGTGCCAGCATGGCTAGCGGGATCCTATTGGGCACGCAGTATTTT. The full variable domain, its missing parts supplied by reference TRBV2 and TRBJ2-3, is EPEVTQTPSHQVTQMGQEVILRCVPISNHLYFYWYRQILGQKVEFLVSFYNNEISEKSEIFDDQFSVERPDGSNFTLKIRSTKLEDSAMYFCASMASGILLGTQYFGPGTRLTVL.

The V and J genes are TRBV29-1 and TRBJ1-1; D is ambiguous. V lost 0 bases to trimming and J lost 2 bases, with 7 bases between them. Germline values: CDR1 SQVTM, CDR2 ANQGSEA. The CDR3 runs to 13 residues. CDR3 residues: CSVEDGGNTEAFF. The CDR3 region has the DNA TGCAGCGTTGAAGATGGAGGCAACACTGAAGCTTTCTTT.

This chain uses TRBV19 with TRBJ1-3; no definite D call. The V gene lost 10 bases and the J gene lost 2 bases, with 6 bases spanning the gap. The CDR3 has 11 residues. Looked up from germline, CDR1 is LNHDA and CDR2 is SQIVND (reference sequence). CDR3 amino acids: CATSTGNTIYF. CDR3 DNA sequence: TGTGCCACCTCGACTGGAAACACCATATATTTT.

The CDR3 region has the DNA TGTGCCATCGGACTAGCGGGAGGAAATGAGCAGTTCTTC. Translated, it gives CAIGLAGGNEQFF. The chain carries TRBV10-3 and TRBJ2-1, with 14 bases matching TRBD2. There are 13 residues in the CDR3. V dropped 8 bases and J dropped 7; count of bases not matched to a gene: 1. CDR1 is ENHRY, CDR2 SYGVKD, per germline.

The rearrangement links TRBV9 to TRBJ2-7, with a tentative D call TRBD1 (5 bases). Between the trimmed V and J ends, which lost 0 bases and 6 bases, there was a span of 13 bases. The V gene's germline CDR1 is SGDLS and CDR2 YYNGEE. The CDR3 totals 14 residues. This chain's CDR3 is CASSVGQGISEQYF. In DNA, the CDR3 is TGTGCCAGCAGCGTAGGGCAGGGAATATCCGAGCAGTACTTC.

This rearrangement joins TRBV27 to TRBJ1-3, with D tentatively TRBD1 (5 bases). Germline V lookup: CDR1 MNHEY, CDR2 SMNVEV (reference sequence). V shed 4 bases and J shed 0 bases, with 13 bases lying between them. The CDR3 is 16 residues long. The CDR3 coding sequence is TGTGCCAGCAGTTATCAGGGAGGACGCTCTGGAAACACCATATATTTT. Protein: CASSYQGGRSGNTIYF.

This chain links TRBV4-1 with TRBJ1-3; TRBD1 might be the D (5 bases). Germline CDR1 and CDR2: MGHRA and YSYEKL. This CDR3 has 15 residues. Trimming took off 3 bases at V and 3 bases at J, with 12 bases between the two ends. In DNA, the CDR3 is TGCGCCAGCAGCCAGGCACAGGACTTTGGAAACACCATATATTTT. This encodes CASSQAQDFGNTIYF.

The rearrangement links TRBV18 to TRBJ2-7; D possibly uses TRBD1 or TRBD2 (6 bases each). Germline loops: CDR1 KGHSH, CDR2 LQKENI. CDR3 length equals 16 residues. Trimming cost V 5 bases and J 1 base, with 18 bases left between them. The CDR3 loop is CASSAVRGSGSYEQYF. Here the CDR3 DNA reads TGTGCCAGCTCAGCCGTCAGGGGTAGCGGATCCTACGAGCAGTACTTC.

The V and J genes are TRBV9 and TRBJ1-3, with 7 bases that match TRBD1. The CDR3 has 16 amino acids. Unmatched junction bases numbered 11, after V lost 4 bases and J lost 4 bases. Germline V gives CDR1 SGDLS, CDR2 YYNGEE. The DNA of the CDR3 is TGTGCCAGCAGCCCAGGGGTTGGGACAGCAGGAAACACCATATATTTT. This encodes CASSPGVGTAGNTIYF.

The chain uses TRBV9 and TRBJ2-7, with D possibly being TRBD1 (5 bases). Germline values: CDR1 SGDLS, CDR2 YYNGEE. The V end was cut by 4 bases, the J end by 1 base, with 18 bases between. The CDR3 is 16 amino acids. CDR3: CASSPRGSAGSYEQYF. CDR3 in DNA: TGTGCCAGCAGCCCTAGGGGTTCCGCAGGTTCCTACGAGCAGTACTTC.

The chain couples TRBV11-2 to TRBJ2-3; D may be TRBD1 or TRBD2 (5 bases each). Looked up from germline, CDR1 is SGHAT and CDR2 is FQNNGV. This CDR3 has 11 residues. V shed 3 bases and J shed 10 bases, with 8 bases lying between them. The CDR3 reads CASSFRGAQYF. The CDR3 region has the DNA TGTGCCAGCAGCTTTAGGGGAGCGCAGTATTTT.

The chain combines TRBV6-5 with TRBJ2-1, with D possibly matching TRBD2 (6 bases). This CDR3 has 16 amino acids. Deletions cut 0 bases from V and 6 bases from J, with 15 bases between. From germline, CDR1 is MNHEY and CDR2 SVGAGI. CDR3 in amino acids: CASSYSKRGLSNEQFF. As DNA, the CDR3 is TGTGCCAGCAGTTACTCGAAACGGGGACTTAGCAATGAGCAGTTCTTC.